These T cell receptor beta chains were read from a single sample in a study of blood T cell repertoires in COVID-19. Measured with immunoSEQ multiplex PCR; TCRdb has only the in-frame clones, and not every one. The profile shows some 330,000 clones, roughly 86% of them singletons. The sequenced material came from PBMCs or T cells enriched from blood (not recorded which). Receptor source: a man aged 35-49 years in a cohort exposed to, infected with or recovered from COVID-19 (not recorded which). Each CDR3 is given with its conserved first and last residue. A D gene is named only where the DNA matches it firmly.

>TRBV13|11|TRBJ2-3|.
CASSLSGAQYF
>TRBV7-9|14|TRBJ1-1|.
CASSSNTVGTEAFF
>TRBV3-1/TRBV3-2|15|TRBJ2-3|TRBD1
CASSQNRDRGPTQYF
>TRBV5-4|15|TRBJ2-1|TRBD1
CAITKDREPYNEQFF
>TRBV6-1|15|TRBJ1-1|.
CASSEAAGMNTEAFF
>TRBV3-1/TRBV3-2|14|TRBJ1-2|.
CASSQDRGAGGYTF
>TRBV9|14|TRBJ2-5|.
CASSVLGGQETQYF
>TRBV9|15|TRBJ2-3|.
CASSVVGGSTDTQYF
>TRBV18|17|TRBJ2-1|TRBD1
CASSPPTTGGVSNEQFF
>TRBV5-1|17|TRBJ2-1|TRBD2
CASSLTSGRAGYNEQFF
>TRBV11-2|12|TRBJ2-1|.
CASSLVFNEQFF
>TRBV25-1|14|TRBJ1-1|TRBD1
CASSEYVTGTEAFF
>TRBV29-1|14|TRBJ1-1|.
CSVEGLKVSTEAFF
>TRBV5-1|13|TRBJ2-7|TRBD1
CASSPDRVAEQYF
>TRBV10-3|14|TRBJ1-5|.
CAISSDRSNQPQHF
>TRBV21-1|15|TRBJ2-7|.
CASSKVRTAHYEQYF
>TRBV25-1|14|TRBJ1-1|.
CASSGFYRNTEAFF
>TRBV14|14|TRBJ1-1|TRBD1
CASSGTGRDTEAFF
>TRBV6-5|14|TRBJ2-7|.
CASSYSRGGNEQYF
>TRBV28|15|TRBJ1-2|TRBD1
CASSLDRGEARGYTF
>TRBV4-1|15|TRBJ2-1|.
CASSQDPTPFQSEFF
>TRBV14|15|TRBJ2-1|TRBD2
CASSHTSGFLNEQFF